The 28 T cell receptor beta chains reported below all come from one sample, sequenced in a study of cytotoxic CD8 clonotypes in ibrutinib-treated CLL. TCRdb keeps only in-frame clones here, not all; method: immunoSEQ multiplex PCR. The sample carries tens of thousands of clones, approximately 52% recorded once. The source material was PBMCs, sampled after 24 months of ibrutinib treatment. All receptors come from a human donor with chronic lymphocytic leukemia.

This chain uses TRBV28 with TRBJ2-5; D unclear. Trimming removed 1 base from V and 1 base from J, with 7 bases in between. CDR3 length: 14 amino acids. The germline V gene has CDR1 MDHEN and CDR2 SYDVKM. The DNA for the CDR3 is TGTGCCAGCAGTTTATTGCAGTTCCAAGAGACCCAGTACTTC. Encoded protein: CASSLLQFQETQYF.

CDR3 residues: CASSLYGAGLGNEKLFF. CDR3 nucleotides: TGTGCCAGCAGTTTATATGGGGCCGGCCTAGGTAATGAAAAACTGTTTTTT. This sequence joins TRBV27 and TRBJ1-4, with D tentatively TRBD1 (5 bases). There are 17 residues in the CDR3. Germline-derived CDR1 and CDR2 are MNHEY and SMNVEV (reference sequence). Trimming took off 1 base at V and 4 bases at J, with 16 bases between the two ends.

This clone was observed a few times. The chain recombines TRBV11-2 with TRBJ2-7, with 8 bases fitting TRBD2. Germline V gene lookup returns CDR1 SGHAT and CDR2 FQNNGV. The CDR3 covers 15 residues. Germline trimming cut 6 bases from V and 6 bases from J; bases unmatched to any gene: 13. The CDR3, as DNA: TGTGCCAGCAGAGAAAGCGGGAGTTATCTGGGCGAGCAGTACTTC. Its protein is CASRESGSYLGEQYF.

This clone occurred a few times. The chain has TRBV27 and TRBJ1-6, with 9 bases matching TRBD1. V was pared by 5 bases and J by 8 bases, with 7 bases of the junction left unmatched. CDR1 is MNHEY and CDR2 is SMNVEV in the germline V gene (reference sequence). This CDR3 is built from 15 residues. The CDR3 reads CASSGWTGEHSPLHF. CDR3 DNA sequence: TGTGCCAGCAGTGGTTGGACAGGGGAGCATTCACCCCTCCACTTT.

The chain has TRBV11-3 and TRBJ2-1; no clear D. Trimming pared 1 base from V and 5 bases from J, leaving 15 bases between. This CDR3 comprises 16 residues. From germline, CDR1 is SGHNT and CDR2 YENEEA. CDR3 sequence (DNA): TGTGCCAGCAGCTTAGGGGGTTCGCGGAGACACAATGAGCAGTTCTTC. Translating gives CASSLGGSRRHNEQFF.

Written as DNA, the CDR3 is TGTGCCAGCAGGGTGGAGCGGGAGTACACCGGGGAGCTGTTTTTT. This translates into CASRVEREYTGELFF. This chain connects TRBV27 to TRBJ2-2, with TRBD2 identical over 8 bases. The germline V gene has CDR1 MNHEY and CDR2 SMNVEV (reference sequence). CDR3 length: 15 amino acids. Trimming at V came to 6 bases and at J to 3 bases, leaving 6 bases not matched to a gene.

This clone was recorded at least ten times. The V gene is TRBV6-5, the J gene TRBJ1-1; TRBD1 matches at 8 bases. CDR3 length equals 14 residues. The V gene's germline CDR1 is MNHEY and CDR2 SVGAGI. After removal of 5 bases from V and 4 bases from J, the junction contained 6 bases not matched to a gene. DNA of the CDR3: TGTGCCAGCAGTCCCAGGGGGCGTGTCACTGAAGCTTTCTTT. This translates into CASSPRGRVTEAFF.

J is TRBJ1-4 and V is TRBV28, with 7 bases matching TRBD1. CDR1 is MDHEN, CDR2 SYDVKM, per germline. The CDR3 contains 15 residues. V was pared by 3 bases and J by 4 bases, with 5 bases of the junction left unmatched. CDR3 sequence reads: CASSLGQGDNEKLFF. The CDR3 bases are TGTGCCAGCAGTTTGGGGCAGGGGGATAATGAAAAACTGTTTTTT.

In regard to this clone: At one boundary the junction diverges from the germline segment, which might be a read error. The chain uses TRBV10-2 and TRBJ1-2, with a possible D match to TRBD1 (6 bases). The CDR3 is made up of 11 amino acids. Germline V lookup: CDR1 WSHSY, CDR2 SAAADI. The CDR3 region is CASRENTGKSF. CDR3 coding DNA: TGCGCCAGCAGGGAAAACACAGGGAAGAGCTTC.

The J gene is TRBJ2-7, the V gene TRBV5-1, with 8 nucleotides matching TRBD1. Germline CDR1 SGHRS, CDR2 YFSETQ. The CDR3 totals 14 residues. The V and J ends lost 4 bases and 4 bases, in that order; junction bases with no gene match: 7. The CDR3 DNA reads TGCGCCAGCAGCCCTGGACAGGGAAGATACGAGCAGTACGTC. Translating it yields CASSPGQGRYEQYV.

CDR3 DNA sequence: TGTGCCAGCAGCAAAAGCCCACTGACTAGCGGGAGAGGCAACGAGCAGTACTTC. This codes for CASSKSPLTSGRGNEQYF. V and J are TRBV21-1 and TRBJ2-7; TRBD2, as called in the table, went unchecked against the DNA. TRBV21-1 is an annotated pseudogene. CDR3 length equals 18 residues.

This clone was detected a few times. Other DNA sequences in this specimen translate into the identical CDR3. The CDR3 loop reads CSVGLGTDTQYF. CDR3 sequence (DNA): TGCAGCGTTGGACTCGGCACAGATACGCAGTATTTT. The rearrangement links TRBV29-1 to TRBJ2-3; D is ambiguous. V lost 4 bases, J lost 1 base, and 6 bases lay in between. The germline V gene has CDR1 SQVTM and CDR2 ANQGSEA. The CDR3 runs to 12 residues.

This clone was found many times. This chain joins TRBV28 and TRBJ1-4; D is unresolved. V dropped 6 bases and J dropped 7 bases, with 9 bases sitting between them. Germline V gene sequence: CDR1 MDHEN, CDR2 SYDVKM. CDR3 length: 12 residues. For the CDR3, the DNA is TGTGCCAGCAGAACGGGAGGTGAAAAACTGTTTTTT. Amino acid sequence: CASRTGGEKLFF.

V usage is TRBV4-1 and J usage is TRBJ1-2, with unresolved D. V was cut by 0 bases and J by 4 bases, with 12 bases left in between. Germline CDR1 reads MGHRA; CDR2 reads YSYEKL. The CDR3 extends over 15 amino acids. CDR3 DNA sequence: TGCGCCAGCAGCCAAGATCTCACCGCTACCTATGGCTACACCTTC. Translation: CASSQDLTATYGYTF.

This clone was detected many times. CDR3 nucleotides: TGTGCCAGCAACCAGGGGACAGTCCTCTACGAGCAGTACTTC. This gives the protein CASNQGTVLYEQYF. This chain uses TRBV28 with TRBJ2-7; 7 bases are shared with TRBD1. V shed 7 bases and J 3 bases; nucleotides not matched to a gene: 9. CDR1 is MDHEN and CDR2 is SYDVKM in the germline V gene. There are 14 residues in the CDR3. Full variable domain (outside the CDR3, taken from reference TRBV28 and TRBJ2-7): DVKVTQSSRYLVKRTGEKVFLECVQDMDHENMFWYRQDPGLGLRLIYFSYDVKMKEKGDIPEGYSVSREKKERFSLILESASTNQTSMYLCASNQGTVLYEQYFGPGTRLTVT.

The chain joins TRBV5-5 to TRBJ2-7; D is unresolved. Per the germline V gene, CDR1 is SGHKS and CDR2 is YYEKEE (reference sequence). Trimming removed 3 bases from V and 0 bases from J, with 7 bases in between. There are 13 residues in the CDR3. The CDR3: CASSSSSSYEQYV. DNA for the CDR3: TGTGCCAGCAGCTCCAGTAGCTCCTACGAGCAGTACGTC.

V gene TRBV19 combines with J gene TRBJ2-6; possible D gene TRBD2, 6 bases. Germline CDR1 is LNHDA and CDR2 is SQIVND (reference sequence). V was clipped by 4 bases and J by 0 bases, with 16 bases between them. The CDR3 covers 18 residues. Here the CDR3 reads CASSTRGLPSSGANVLTF. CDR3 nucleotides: TGTGCCAGTAGTACCCGAGGACTACCTAGCTCTGGGGCCAACGTCCTGACTTTC. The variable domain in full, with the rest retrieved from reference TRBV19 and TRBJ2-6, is DGGITQSPKYLFRKEGQNVTLSCEQNLNHDAMYWYRQDPGQGLRLIYYSQIVNDFQKGDIAEGYSVSREKKESFPLTVTSAQKNPTAFYLCASSTRGLPSSGANVLTFGAGSRLTVL.

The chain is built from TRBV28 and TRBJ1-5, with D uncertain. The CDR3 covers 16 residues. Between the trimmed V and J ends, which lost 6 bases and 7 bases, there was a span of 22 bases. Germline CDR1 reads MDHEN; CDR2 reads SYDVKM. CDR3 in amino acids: CASSTIGEDRGQPQHF. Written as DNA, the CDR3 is TGTGCCAGCAGCACAATTGGGGAGGACCGGGGACAGCCCCAGCATTTT.

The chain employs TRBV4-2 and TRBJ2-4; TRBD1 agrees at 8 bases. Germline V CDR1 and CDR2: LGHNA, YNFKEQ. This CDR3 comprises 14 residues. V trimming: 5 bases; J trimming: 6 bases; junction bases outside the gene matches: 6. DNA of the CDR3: TGTGCCAGCAGCTCACAACAGGGGGGAAACATTCAGTACTTC. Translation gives CASSSQQGGNIQYF.

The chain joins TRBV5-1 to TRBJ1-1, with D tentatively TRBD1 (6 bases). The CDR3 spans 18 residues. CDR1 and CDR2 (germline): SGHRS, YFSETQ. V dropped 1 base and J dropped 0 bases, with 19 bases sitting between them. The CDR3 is CASSLSTLGGRMNTEAFF. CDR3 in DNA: TGCGCCAGCAGCTTGTCCACGTTGGGGGGCAGGATGAACACTGAAGCTTTCTTT.

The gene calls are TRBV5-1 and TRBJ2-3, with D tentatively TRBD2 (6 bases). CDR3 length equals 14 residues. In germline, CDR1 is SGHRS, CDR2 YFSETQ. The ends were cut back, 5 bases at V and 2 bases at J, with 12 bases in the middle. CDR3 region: CASRVLAATDTQYF. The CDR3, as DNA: TGCGCCAGCAGGGTATTAGCGGCCACAGATACGCAGTATTTT.

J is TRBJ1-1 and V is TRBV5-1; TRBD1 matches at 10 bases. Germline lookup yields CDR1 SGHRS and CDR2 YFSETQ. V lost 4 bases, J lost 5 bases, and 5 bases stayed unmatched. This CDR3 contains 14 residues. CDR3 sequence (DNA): TGCGCCAGCAGCCGAGGGGACAGGGGTACTGAAGCTTTCTTT. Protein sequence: CASSRGDRGTEAFF.

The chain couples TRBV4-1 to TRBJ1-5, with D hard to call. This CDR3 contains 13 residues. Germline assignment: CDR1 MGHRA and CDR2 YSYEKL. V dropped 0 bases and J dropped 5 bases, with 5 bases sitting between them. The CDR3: CASSQDMDQPQHF. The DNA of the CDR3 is TGCGCCAGCAGCCAAGATATGGATCAGCCCCAGCATTTT.

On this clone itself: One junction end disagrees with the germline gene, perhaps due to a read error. CDR3: CASSLLRQTQYF. The CDR3 DNA reads as TGTGCCAGTAGCTTATTAAGGCAGACGCAGTATTTT. The chain employs TRBV7-9 and TRBJ2-3, with unresolved D. Germline values: CDR1 SEHNR, CDR2 FQNEAQ (reference sequence). The CDR3 sequence is 12 residues long.

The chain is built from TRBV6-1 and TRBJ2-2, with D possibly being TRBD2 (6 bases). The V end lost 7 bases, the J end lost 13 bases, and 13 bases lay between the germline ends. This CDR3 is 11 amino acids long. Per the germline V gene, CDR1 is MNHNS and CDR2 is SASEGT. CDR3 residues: CASTLGGRLFF. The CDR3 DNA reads TGTGCCAGCACCTTGGGGGGACGGCTGTTTTTT.

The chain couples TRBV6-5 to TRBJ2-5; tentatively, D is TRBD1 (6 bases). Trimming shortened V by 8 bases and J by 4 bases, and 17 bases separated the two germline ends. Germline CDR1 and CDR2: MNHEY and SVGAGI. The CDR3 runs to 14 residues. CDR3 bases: TGTGCCAGCGGGGGCACTAGTTACCCAGAGACCCAGTACTTC. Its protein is CASGGTSYPETQYF.

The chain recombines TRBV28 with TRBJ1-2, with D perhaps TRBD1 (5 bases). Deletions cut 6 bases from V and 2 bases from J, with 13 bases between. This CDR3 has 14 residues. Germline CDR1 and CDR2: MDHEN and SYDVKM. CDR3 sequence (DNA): TGTGCCAGCAGCCACCCCGACAGAAACTATGGCTACACCTTC. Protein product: CASSHPDRNYGYTF.

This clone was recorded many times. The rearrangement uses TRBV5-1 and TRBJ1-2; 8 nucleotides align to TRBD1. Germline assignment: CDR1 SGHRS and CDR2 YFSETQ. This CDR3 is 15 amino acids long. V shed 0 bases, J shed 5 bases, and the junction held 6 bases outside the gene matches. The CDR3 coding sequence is TGCGCCAGCAGCTTGGCCCGACAGGGGACATATGGCTACACCTTC. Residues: CASSLARQGTYGYTF.